Following are 4 T cell receptor beta chains from one sample sequenced in a study of CD4 T cells in relation to SARS-CoV-2 and coronaviruses. Unexposed donor CD4+ T cells date from about 2011-2018, before the COVID-19 pandemic. The protocol was immunoSEQ multiplex PCR, while the TCRdb copy is restricted to in-frame clones and leaves out a portion. This table has under 70,000 clones, 75% to 90% appearing once. The specimen was memory CD4+ T cells from PBMCs. Receptor source: a human donor in good health.

This chain links TRBV30 with TRBJ2-7; 10 bases are shared with TRBD1. Germline values: CDR1 GTSNPN, CDR2 SVGIG (reference sequence). V trimming: 5 bases; J trimming: 4 bases; junction bases outside the gene matches: 5. The CDR3 is made up of 13 amino acids. CDR3 DNA: TGTGCCTGGTCCACGGGACAGGGGTACGAGCAGTACTTC. It yields the protein CAWSTGQGYEQYF.

The rearrangement joins TRBV14 to TRBJ1-2; D gene unclear. The V and J ends lost 0 bases and 4 bases respectively, with 9 bases between them. The CDR3 is made up of 14 amino acids. Germline values: CDR1 SGHDN, CDR2 FVKESK. This CDR3 reads CASSQDVGSYGYTF. The CDR3 coding sequence is TGTGCCAGCAGCCAAGATGTAGGGAGCTATGGCTACACCTTC.

The V call is TRBV7-9, the J call TRBJ1-4; TRBD1 aligns across 9 bases. Germline lookup yields CDR1 SEHNR and CDR2 FQNEAQ (reference sequence). V shed 5 bases, J shed 3 bases, and the junction held 13 bases outside the gene matches. The CDR3 covers 18 residues. CDR3 bases: TGTGCCAGCAGCGCCCGGAACCTACAGGGGGCGGCTAATGAAAAACTGTTTTTT. Residues: CASSARNLQGAANEKLFF.

The chain combines TRBV4-1 with TRBJ1-2; TRBD1 agrees at 8 bases. This CDR3 contains 14 residues. Trimming took 0 bases from V and 8 from J; bases not matched to a gene: 5. Per the germline V gene, CDR1 is MGHRA and CDR2 is YSYEKL. The CDR3 protein is CASSQDRQGAGYTF. CDR3 nucleotide sequence: TGCGCCAGCAGCCAAGATCGCCAGGGGGCCGGCTACACCTTC.